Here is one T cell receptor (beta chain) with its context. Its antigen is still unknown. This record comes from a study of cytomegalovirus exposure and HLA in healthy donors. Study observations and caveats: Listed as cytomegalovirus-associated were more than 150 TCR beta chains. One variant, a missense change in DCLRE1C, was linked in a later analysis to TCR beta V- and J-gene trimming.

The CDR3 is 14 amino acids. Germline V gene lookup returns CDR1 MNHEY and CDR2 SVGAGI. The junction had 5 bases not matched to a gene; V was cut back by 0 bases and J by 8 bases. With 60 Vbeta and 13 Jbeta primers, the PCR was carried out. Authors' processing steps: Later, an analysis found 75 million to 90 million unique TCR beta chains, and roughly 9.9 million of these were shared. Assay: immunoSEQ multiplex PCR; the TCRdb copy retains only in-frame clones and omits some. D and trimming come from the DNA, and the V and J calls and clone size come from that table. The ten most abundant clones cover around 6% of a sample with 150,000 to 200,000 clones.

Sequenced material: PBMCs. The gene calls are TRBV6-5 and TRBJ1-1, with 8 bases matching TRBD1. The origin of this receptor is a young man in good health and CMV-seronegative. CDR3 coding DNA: TGTGCCAGCAGTTACTCTGGGACAGGCTGGGAAGCTTTCTTT. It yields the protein CASSYSGTGWEAFF.